This T cell receptor (beta chain) originates from a study of cytomegalovirus exposure and HLA in healthy donors. Study details: The 110 or so validation repertoires used a platform that matched the one used for the 550 to 800 first-cohort repertoires, as a later analysis reported. Broader study findings: TCR sequences were mostly rare, though some public TCRs occurred in many donors. Cytomegalovirus association was listed for around 170 TCR beta chains.

V gave up 8 bases and J gave up 0 bases, with 13 bases separating them. The CDR3 contains 15 residues. Germline CDR1 is SNHLY and CDR2 is FYNNEI. For this clone: What it recognizes is unknown.

Donors were drawn from the approximately 120-subject validation cohort, separate from the approximately 670-subject first cohort. Clones were sequenced by immunoSEQ multiplex PCR, and TCRdb holds only the in-frame ones, with some missing. The repertoire consists of about 160,000 clones, with 80% to 90% occurring once and the leading ten covering approximately 2%. This chain links TRBV2 with TRBJ2-2; D gene ambiguous. Sequencing was carried out using PBMCs. The sequence was obtained from a woman younger than 35 in good health and CMV-seronegative. DNA of the CDR3: TGTGCCAGCGGATGGGCAGGTCCGAACACCGGGGAGCTGTTTTTT. This codes for CASGWAGPNTGELFF.